This TCR beta chain was sequenced for a study of PD-1 blockade in classical Hodgkin lymphoma. Overall study findings and caveats: TCR diversity at baseline was reported to be reduced in newly diagnosed patients relative to healthy donors.

The assay was immunoSEQ multiplex PCR, and TCRdb's table has in-frame clones only and misses some. The sample lists approximately 21,000 clones; about 63% were seen once. V was cut by 5 bases and J by 5 bases, with 12 bases left in between. Germline lookup yields CDR1 MNHEY and CDR2 SVGAGI. The CDR3 length is 13 residues. Following autologous stem cell transplantation, relapse occurred in every patient, and exposure to brentuximab vedotin varied. Each best response was a complete response, a partial response or progressive disease. To note about this clone: Antigen specificity is unknown.

This clonotype was obtained from a human donor with classical Hodgkin lymphoma. The genes are TRBV6-5 and TRBJ2-5; D is unclear. The material was peripheral blood mononuclear cells (PBMCs), obtained at baseline. The CDR3 sequence: CASSLRIGETQYF. CDR3 sequence (DNA): TGTGCCAGCAGTCTTAGGATCGGGGAGACCCAGTACTTC.